This TCR beta chain was documented in a study of T cells expressing NK-cell markers. TCRdb reprocessed the 5' RACE reads and keeps a single row for each CDR3 protein, giving no DNA. With about 460,000 distinct CDR3 sequences in the sample, the ten largest clones hold over 1.3%. Germline CDR1 is MNHEY and CDR2 is SVGEGT. The CDR3 is 15 amino acids. This chain joins TRBV6-2 or TRBV6-3 and TRBJ1-5. Sequenced: blood T cells: a sorted CD56 or NKG2C T cell subset, CD4+ or CD8+ T cells, or bulk PBMC T cells (not recorded which). The origin of this receptor is a woman in her forties or fifties in good health. CDR3 sequence: CASSYPPLGNQPQHF.